This TCR beta chain was sequenced in a study of Graves' ophthalmopathy and Graves' hyperthyroidism. The wider study: Peripheral blood was collected at initial diagnosis, before any treatment. General study findings and limits: Ophthalmopathy versus stable hyperthyroidism: 13-signature model gave 87.88% sensitivity, 75% to 83% specificity. Predictions made by the model for ophthalmopathy progression reached roughly 71% sensitivity and roughly 79% specificity.

The V gene lost 2 bases and the J gene lost 7 bases, with 9 bases spanning the gap. Germline V gene data show CDR1 as GTSNPN and CDR2 as SVGIG (reference sequence). The CDR3 runs 13 residues. Comments on this clonotype: Its antigen is currently unknown.

Diagnoses were established from clinical symptoms, serum thyroxine, TRAb, thyroid ultrasound and orbital computed tomography. TCR beta CDR3 regions were amplified from RNA transcripts. RT-PCR in the first round used HTBI primers; a second-round multiplex PCR followed. Each CDR3 protein gets one entry after TCRdb re-called the multiplex PCR reads with MiXCR. The sample contains roughly 400,000 distinct CDR3 sequences, 15% to 20% of which appear only once. The V call is TRBV30, the J call TRBJ1-6; tentative D call: TRBD1 (5 bases). This receptor was obtained from a woman aged 18 to 35 with Graves' ophthalmopathy. The sample consisted of peripheral blood. The CDR3 loop is CAWSLGRNSPLHF. The CDR3 DNA follows: TGTGCCTGGAGTTTGGGGCGGAATTCACCCCTCCACTTT.